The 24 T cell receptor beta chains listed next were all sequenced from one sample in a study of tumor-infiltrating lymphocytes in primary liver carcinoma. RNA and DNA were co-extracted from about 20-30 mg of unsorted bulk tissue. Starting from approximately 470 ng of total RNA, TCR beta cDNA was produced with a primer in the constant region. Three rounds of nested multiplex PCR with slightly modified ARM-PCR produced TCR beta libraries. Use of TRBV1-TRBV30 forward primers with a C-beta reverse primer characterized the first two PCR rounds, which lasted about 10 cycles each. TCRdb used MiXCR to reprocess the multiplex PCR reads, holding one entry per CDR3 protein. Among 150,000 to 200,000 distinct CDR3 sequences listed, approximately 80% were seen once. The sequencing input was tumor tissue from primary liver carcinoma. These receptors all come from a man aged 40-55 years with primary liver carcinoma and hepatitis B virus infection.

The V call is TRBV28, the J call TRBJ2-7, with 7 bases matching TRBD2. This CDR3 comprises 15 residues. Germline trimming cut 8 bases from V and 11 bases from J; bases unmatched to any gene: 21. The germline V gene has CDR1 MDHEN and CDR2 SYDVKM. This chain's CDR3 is CASGLPPAGEGEEYF. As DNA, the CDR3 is TGTGCCAGCGGACTCCCTCCGGCGGGAGAAGGGGAAGAGTACTTC.

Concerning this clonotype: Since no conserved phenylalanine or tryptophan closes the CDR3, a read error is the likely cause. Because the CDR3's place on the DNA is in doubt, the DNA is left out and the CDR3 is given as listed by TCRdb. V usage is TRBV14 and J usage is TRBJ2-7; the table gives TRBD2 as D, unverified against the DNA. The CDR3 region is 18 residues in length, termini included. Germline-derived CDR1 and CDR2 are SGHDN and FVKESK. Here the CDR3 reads CASSHTSGLAGASYEQYY.

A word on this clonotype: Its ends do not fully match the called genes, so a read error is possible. CDR3 in amino acids: CTSSLHAGVSTDTQCF. The CDR3 nucleotides read TGTACCAGCAGCTTACATGCGGGAGTCAGCACGGATACGCAGTGTTTT. The chain uses TRBV11-2 and TRBJ2-3; TRBD2 agrees at 7 bases. Germline lookup yields CDR1 SGHAT and CDR2 FQNNGV. The CDR3 has 16 amino acids.

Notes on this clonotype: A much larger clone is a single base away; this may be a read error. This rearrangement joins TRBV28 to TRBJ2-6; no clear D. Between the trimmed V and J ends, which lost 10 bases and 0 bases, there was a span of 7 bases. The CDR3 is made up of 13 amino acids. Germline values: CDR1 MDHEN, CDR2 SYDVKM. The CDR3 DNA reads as TGTGCCATCTCCGCCTCTGGGGCCAACGTCCTGACTTTC. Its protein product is CAISASGANVLTF. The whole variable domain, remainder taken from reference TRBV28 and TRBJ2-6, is DVKVTQSSRYLVKRTGEKVFLECVQDMDHENMFWYRQDPGLGLRLIYFSYDVKMKEKGDIPEGYSVSREKKERFSLILESASTNQTSMYLCAISASGANVLTFGAGSRLTVL.

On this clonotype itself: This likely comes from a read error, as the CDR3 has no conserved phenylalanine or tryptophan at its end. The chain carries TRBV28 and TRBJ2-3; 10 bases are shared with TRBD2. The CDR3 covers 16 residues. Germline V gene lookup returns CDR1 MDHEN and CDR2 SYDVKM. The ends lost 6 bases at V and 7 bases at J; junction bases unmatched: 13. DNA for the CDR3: TGTGCCAGCAGGCTAGGAGCGGGAGGGGACGGGTATACGCAGTATATT. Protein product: CASRLGAGGDGYTQYI.

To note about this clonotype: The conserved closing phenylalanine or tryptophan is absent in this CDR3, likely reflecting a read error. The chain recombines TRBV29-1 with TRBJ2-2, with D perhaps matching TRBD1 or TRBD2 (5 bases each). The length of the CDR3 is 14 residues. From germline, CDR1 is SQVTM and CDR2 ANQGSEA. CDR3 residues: CNVIGSGPTGELFL. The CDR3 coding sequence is TGCAACGTCATCGGTTCGGGACCCACCGGGGAGCTGTTTCTT.

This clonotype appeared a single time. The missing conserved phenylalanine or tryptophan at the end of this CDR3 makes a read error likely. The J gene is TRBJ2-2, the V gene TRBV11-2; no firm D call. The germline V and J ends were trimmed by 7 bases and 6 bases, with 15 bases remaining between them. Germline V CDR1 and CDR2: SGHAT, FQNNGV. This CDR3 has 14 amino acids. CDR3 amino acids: CASNTDSDAGELFC. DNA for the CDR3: TGTGCCAGCAACACAGACTCGGACGCCGGGGAGCTGTTTTGT.

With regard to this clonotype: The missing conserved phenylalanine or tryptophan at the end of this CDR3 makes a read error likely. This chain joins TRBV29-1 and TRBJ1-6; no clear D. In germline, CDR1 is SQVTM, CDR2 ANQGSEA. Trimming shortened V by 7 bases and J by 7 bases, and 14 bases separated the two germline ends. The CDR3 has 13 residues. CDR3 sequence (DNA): TGCAGCGCTTCGAAGACCACAAATTCACCCCTCCACTGT. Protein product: CSASKTTNSPLHC.

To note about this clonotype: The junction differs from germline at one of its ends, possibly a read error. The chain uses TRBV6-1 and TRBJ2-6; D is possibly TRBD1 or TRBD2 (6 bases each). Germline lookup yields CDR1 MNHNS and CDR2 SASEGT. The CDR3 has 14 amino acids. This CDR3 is CASMAGMGANILTF. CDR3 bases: TGTGCCAGCATGGCGGGGATGGGGGCCAACATCCTGACTTTC.

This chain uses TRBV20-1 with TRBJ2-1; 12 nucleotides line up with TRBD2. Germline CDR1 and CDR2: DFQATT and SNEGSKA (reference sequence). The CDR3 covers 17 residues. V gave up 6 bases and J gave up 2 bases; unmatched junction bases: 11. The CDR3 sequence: CSAVGLAGQTPYNEQFF. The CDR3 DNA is TGCAGTGCGGTTGGACTAGCGGGACAAACCCCCTACAATGAGCAGTTCTTC.

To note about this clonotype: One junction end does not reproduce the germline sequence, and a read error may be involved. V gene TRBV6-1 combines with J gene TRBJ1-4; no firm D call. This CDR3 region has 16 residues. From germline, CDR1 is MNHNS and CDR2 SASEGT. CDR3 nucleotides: TGTGCCAGCAGTGAATTAATCAGACCAACTAATGACAAACTGTTTTTT. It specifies CASSELIRPTNDKLFF.

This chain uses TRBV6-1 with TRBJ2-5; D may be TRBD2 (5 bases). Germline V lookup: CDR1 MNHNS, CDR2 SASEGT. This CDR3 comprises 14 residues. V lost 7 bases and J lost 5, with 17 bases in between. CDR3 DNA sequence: TGTGCCAGCACTAGTGGAGGCGGTGGGGAGACCCAGTACTTC. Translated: CASTSGGGGETQYF.

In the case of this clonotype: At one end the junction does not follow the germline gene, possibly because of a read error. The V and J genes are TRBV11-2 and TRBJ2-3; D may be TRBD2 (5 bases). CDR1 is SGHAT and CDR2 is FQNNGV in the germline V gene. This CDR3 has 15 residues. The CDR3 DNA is TGTGCCAGTAGCTTATATTCTCCGGGAACAGATACGCAGTATTTT. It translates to CASSLYSPGTDTQYF.

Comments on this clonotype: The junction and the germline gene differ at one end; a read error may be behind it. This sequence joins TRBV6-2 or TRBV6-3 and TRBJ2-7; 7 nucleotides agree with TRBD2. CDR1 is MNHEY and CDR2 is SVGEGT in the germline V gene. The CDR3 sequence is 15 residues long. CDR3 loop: CVSSYKPSGSYEHYF. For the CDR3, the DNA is TGTGTCAGCAGTTATAAGCCTAGCGGCTCCTACGAGCACTACTTC.

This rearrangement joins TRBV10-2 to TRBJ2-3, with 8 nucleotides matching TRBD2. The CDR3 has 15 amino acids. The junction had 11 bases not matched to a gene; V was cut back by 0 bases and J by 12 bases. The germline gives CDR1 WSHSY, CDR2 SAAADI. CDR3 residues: CASSESKAGVDIQYF. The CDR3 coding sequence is TGCGCCAGCAGTGAGTCAAAAGCGGGAGTGGATATTCAGTATTTT.

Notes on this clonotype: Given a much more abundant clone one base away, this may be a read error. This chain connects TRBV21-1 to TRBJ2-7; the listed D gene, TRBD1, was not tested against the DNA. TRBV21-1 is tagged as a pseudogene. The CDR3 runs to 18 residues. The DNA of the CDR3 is TGTACCAGCAGCCCACCGAATCTCTCAGGGACGGGCTCCTACGAGCAGTACTTC. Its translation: CTSSPPNLSGTGSYEQYF.

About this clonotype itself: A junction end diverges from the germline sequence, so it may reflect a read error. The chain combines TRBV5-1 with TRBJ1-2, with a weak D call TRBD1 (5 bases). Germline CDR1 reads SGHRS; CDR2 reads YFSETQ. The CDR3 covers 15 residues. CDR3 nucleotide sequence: TGCTCCAGCAGCTTGGCCGGAGGAGGGGACTATGACTACACCTTC. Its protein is CSSSLAGGGDYDYTF.

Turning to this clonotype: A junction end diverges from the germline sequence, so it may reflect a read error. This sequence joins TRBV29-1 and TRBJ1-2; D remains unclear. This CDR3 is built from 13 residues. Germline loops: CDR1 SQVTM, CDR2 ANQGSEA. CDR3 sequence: CSVFLARDYGYTF. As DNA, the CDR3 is TGCAGCGTGTTTCTTGCTCGCGACTACGGCTACACTTTC.

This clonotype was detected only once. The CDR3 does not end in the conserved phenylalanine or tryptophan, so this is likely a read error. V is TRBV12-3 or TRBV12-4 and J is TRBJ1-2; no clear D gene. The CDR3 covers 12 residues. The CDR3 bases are TGTGCTAGCAGCTCTGGAGGTATGGGCTACACCCTC. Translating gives CASSSGGMGYTL.

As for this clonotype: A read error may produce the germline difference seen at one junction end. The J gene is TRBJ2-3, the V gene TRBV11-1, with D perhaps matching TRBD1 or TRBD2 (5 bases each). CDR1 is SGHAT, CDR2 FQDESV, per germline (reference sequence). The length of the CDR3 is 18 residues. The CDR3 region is CASSGGSSVGARTDMQYF. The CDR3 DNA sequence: TGTGCCAGCTCTGGGGGAAGCTCTGTTGGAGCCCGCACAGATATGCAGTATTTT.

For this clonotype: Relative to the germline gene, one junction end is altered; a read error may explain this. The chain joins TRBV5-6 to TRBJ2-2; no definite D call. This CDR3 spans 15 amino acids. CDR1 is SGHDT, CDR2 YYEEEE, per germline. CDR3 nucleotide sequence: TGTGCCAGGAGCACCCTAGGAGAGAACACCGGAGAGCTGTTTTTT. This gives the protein CARSTLGENTGELFF.

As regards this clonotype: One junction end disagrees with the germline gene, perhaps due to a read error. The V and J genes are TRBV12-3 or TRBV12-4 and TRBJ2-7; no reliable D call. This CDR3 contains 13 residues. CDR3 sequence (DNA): TGTGCCAGCACCCTGGCATCCTCCTACGAGCAGTGCTTC. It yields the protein CASTLASSYEQCF.

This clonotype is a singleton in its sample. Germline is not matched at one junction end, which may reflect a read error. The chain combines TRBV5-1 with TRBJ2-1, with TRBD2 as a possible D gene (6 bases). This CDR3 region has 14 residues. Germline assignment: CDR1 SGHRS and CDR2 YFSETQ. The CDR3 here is CPSSPWTTWNEQFF. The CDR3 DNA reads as TGCCCCAGCAGCCCCTGGACTACGTGGAATGAGCAGTTCTTC.

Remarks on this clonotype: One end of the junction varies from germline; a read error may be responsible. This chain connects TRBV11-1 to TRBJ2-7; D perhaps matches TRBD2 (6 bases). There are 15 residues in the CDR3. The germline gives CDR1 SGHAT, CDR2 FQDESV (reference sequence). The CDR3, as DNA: TGTGCCAGTAACTCATCCCGGGACTCCTCCTACGATCAGTACTTC. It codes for CASNSSRDSSYDQYF.